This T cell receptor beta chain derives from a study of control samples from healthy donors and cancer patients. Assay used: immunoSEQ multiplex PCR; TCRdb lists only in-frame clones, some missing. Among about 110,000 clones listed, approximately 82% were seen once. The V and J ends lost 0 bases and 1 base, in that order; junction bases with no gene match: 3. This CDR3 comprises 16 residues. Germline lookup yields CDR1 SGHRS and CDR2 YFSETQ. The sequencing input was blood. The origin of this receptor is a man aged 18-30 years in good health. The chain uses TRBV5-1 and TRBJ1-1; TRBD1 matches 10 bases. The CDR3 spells CASSLGQGARNTEAFF. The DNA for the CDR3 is TGCGCCAGCAGCTTGGGACAGGGGGCGCGGAACACTGAAGCTTTCTTT.